The T cell receptor (beta chain) described here comes from a study of blood T cell repertoires in COVID-19. On the study more broadly: The cDNA or gDNA used as material had been derived from T cells, B-cell-depleted T cells, or PBMCs.

Authors' processing steps: Reference gene primer amplification yielded estimated nucleated cell counts. Profiling relied on immunoSEQ multiplex PCR, and the TCRdb table lists in-frame clones only, not all of them. That table is the source of V, J and clone size, and D and trimming were worked out from the DNA. The table has around 360,000 clones, roughly 87% seen once. The CDR3 spans 15 residues. Trimming cost V 5 bases and J 1 base, with 14 bases left between them. CDR1 ENHRY and CDR2 SYGVKD come from the germline V gene. This TCR came from a woman between 25 and 40 years old who had recovered from COVID-19. Sequencing was carried out using PBMCs or T cells enriched from blood (not recorded which). The genes are TRBV10-3 and TRBJ1-1, with D possibly TRBD1 on 6 matching bases. CDR3 amino acids: CAISKTPGQNTEAFF. The CDR3 DNA reads as TGTGCCATCAGTAAAACGCCGGGACAGAACACTGAAGCTTTCTTT.